The 11 T cell receptor beta chains reported below all come from one sample, sequenced in a study of cytomegalovirus exposure and HLA in healthy donors (dated by TCRdb to about 2017). Libraries were built with the immunoSEQ multiplex PCR assay. For the multiplex PCR, a mixture combining 60 forward primers for TCR Vbeta segments and 13 reverse primers for TCR Jbeta segments was used. Entries here come from immuneACCESS through TCRdb and include only in-frame sequences with V and J called. Some clones fail to appear in such tables; in the studies checked, an unresolved V gene covers under half of the shortfall, and the cause of the remainder is unknown. This sample's listing comprises about 160,000 clones. The top ten clones comprise over 1% of the sample. Material: PBMCs. The receptors were sampled from a woman aged 55-70 years in good health and CMV-seronegative.

V gene TRBV2 combines with J gene TRBJ1-4; no clear D. Trimming removed 5 bases from V and 3 bases from J, with 19 bases in between. Germline CDR1 reads SNHLY; CDR2 reads FYNNEI. There are 17 residues in the CDR3. The chain's CDR3 is CASSYTSPVGANEKLFF. DNA of the CDR3: TGTGCCAGCAGTTACACCTCTCCGGTAGGAGCTAATGAAAAACTGTTTTTT.

The chain has TRBV11-2 and TRBJ1-1; the D is unclear. Trimming took 0 bases from V and 4 from J, leaving 15 bases between them. CDR1 and CDR2 (germline): SGHAT, FQNNGV. This CDR3 has 16 residues. The DNA for the CDR3 is TGTGCCAGCAGCTTAGATCAGTCAGTCGGGAGCACTGAAGCTTTCTTT. Translated: CASSLDQSVGSTEAFF.

The chain has TRBV2 and TRBJ2-7; 7 nucleotides line up with TRBD1. CDR3 size: 14 residues. CDR1 is SNHLY and CDR2 is FYNNEI in the germline V gene. Losses at the gene ends were 6 bases for V and 3 bases for J; bases not matched to a gene: 8. DNA of the CDR3: TGTGCCAGCAGCTTGGAGACAGGGAACTACGAGCAGTACTTC. It is translated as CASSLETGNYEQYF.

The chain is built from TRBV7-9 and TRBJ2-5, with D hard to call. The V and J ends lost 2 bases and 1 base respectively, with 8 bases between them. Per the germline V gene, CDR1 is SEHNR and CDR2 is FQNEAQ (reference sequence). This CDR3 spans 14 amino acids. The CDR3 loop reads CASSLSPSQETQYF. The DNA of the CDR3 is TGTGCCAGCAGCTTATCCCCCAGCCAAGAGACCCAGTACTTC.

This chain joins TRBV5-4 and TRBJ1-1; D call uncertain. Per the germline V gene, CDR1 is SGHNT and CDR2 is YYREEE (reference sequence). This CDR3 is built from 13 residues. The ends were cut back, 0 bases at V and 2 bases at J, with 5 bases in the middle. In nucleotides, the CDR3 is TGTGCCAGCAGCTTGGATTATAACACTGAAGCTTTCTTT. Its protein is CASSLDYNTEAFF.

V gene TRBV2 combines with J gene TRBJ1-4; D gene uncertain. V was pared by 5 bases and J by 0 bases, with 7 bases between. The germline gives CDR1 SNHLY, CDR2 FYNNEI. This CDR3 contains 14 residues. CDR3 in amino acids: CASSKSSTNEKLFF. CDR3 coding DNA: TGTGCCAGCAGTAAAAGCTCAACTAATGAAAAACTGTTTTTT.

V usage is TRBV6-5 and J usage is TRBJ2-1; tentatively, D is TRBD2 (5 bases). Trimming took off 2 bases at V and 1 base at J, with 9 bases between the two ends. Germline CDR1 and CDR2: MNHEY and SVGAGI. This CDR3 is built from 15 residues. CDR3 sequence reads: CASSYGSRSYNEQFF. CDR3 DNA sequence: TGTGCCAGCAGTTACGGGAGTCGGTCCTACAATGAGCAGTTCTTC.

The V and J genes are TRBV5-6 and TRBJ2-2, with D possibly TRBD1 on 5 matching bases. With 2 bases removed from V and 3 bases from J, the gap between germline ends came to 11 bases. CDR1 is SGHDT, CDR2 YYEEEE, per germline. The CDR3 is made up of 15 amino acids. The CDR3 is CASSLQESDTGELFF. CDR3 DNA: TGTGCCAGCAGCTTACAGGAGTCCGACACCGGGGAGCTGTTTTTT.

In the case of this clone: The same CDR3 is also encoded by other DNA sequences in this sample. The chain has TRBV6-1 and TRBJ1-5; TRBD1 agrees at 9 bases. V lost 3 bases to trimming and J lost 7 bases; unmatched junction nucleotides: 7. CDR1 is MNHNS, CDR2 SASEGT, per germline. The CDR3 covers 15 residues. CDR3 coding DNA: TGTGCCAGCAGTGAGTGGGGACAGGGAGGACAGCCCCAGCATTTT. Protein product: CASSEWGQGGQPQHF.

V gene TRBV7-9 combines with J gene TRBJ2-1, with TRBD2 as a possible D gene (5 bases). CDR1 is SEHNR, CDR2 FQNEAQ, per germline (reference sequence). Trimming took 5 bases from V and 4 from J, leaving 6 bases between them. The CDR3 runs 12 residues. The CDR3 loop is CASSRGYNEQFF. The CDR3 coding sequence is TGTGCCAGCAGCCGAGGGTACAATGAGCAGTTCTTC.

V is TRBV9 and J is TRBJ2-5, with unresolved D. The CDR3 contains 14 residues. V shed 3 bases and J shed 2 bases, with 11 bases lying between them. Germline CDR1 reads SGDLS; CDR2 reads YYNGEE. This CDR3 reads CASSARAIQETQYF. The DNA of the CDR3 is TGTGCCAGCAGCGCCCGAGCGATTCAAGAGACCCAGTACTTC.